This TCR beta chain is from a study of blood T cell repertoires in COVID-19. Turning to the study itself: Material from acute and convalescent COVID-19 was sourced from the United States, Italy and Spain. T cells, B-cell-depleted T cells, or PBMCs supplied cDNA or gDNA.

This clone was recorded only once. In the study's own analysis: Nucleated cell counts were estimated from reference gene primer amplification. Profiling relied on immunoSEQ multiplex PCR, and the TCRdb table lists in-frame clones only, not all of them. The DNA was the basis for D and trimming; V, J and clone size are from that table. The sample has fewer than 130,000 clones, around 89% seen once. V was clipped by 3 bases and J by 5 bases, with 18 bases between them. From germline, CDR1 is KGHDR and CDR2 SFDVKD. This CDR3 is built from 16 residues. J is TRBJ1-2 and V is TRBV24-1, with D possibly matching TRBD1 (5 bases). This sequence originates from a woman aged 50 to 60 with acute or convalescent COVID-19. The sample comprised peripheral blood. The CDR3 region has the DNA TGTGCCACCAGTGATCGCGGTTGGGACTCGGTTTATGGCTACACCTTC. The encoded protein is CATSDRGWDSVYGYTF.